These 4 T cell receptor beta chains were sequenced from one sample in a study of blood T cell repertoires in COVID-19. Profiling relied on immunoSEQ multiplex PCR, and the TCRdb table lists in-frame clones only, not all of them. The sample includes tens of thousands of clones, about nine tenths of them seen just once. Sequencing was carried out using peripheral blood. All receptors derive from a man aged 60 to 75 with active COVID-19.

Points on this clone: Other DNA sequences in the sample encode the same CDR3. The V and J genes are TRBV6-5 and TRBJ2-7; no definite D call. CDR1 is MNHEY, CDR2 SVGAGI, per germline. The ends were cut back, 3 bases at V and 2 bases at J, with 8 bases in the middle. The CDR3 has 13 amino acids. The CDR3 region has the DNA TGTGCCAGCAGTTATGATCGAGCCTACGAGCAGTACTTC. It encodes CASSYDRAYEQYF.

V gene TRBV27 combines with J gene TRBJ2-7; 7 positions match TRBD1. V lost 6 bases, J lost 4 bases, and 6 bases stayed unmatched. Germline CDR1 is MNHEY and CDR2 is SMNVEV (reference sequence). This CDR3 region has 13 residues. As DNA, the CDR3 is TGTGCCAGCAGCCAAGGGGGCGTGTACGAGCAGTACTTC. Its protein product is CASSQGGVYEQYF.

The chain links TRBV25-1 to TRBJ1-2, with TRBD1 matching over 9 bases. The ends lost 6 bases at V and 6 bases at J; junction bases unmatched: 8. Germline V lookup: CDR1 MGHDK, CDR2 SYGVNS. This CDR3 is 14 amino acids long. The CDR3 DNA is TGTGCCAGCAGCCGGGACAGGGAAGGGCATGGCTACACCTTC. This encodes CASSRDREGHGYTF.

This chain connects TRBV4-2 to TRBJ1-5, with 8 bases identical to TRBD1. The germline CDR1 and CDR2 sequences are LGHNA and YNFKEQ. The CDR3 runs 15 residues. J was trimmed by 2 bases and V by 1 base; bases with no gene match: 1. CDR3 nucleotide sequence: TGTGCCAGCAGCCAAGCGGGACAGGGCAATCAGCCCCAGCATTTT. It codes for CASSQAGQGNQPQHF.